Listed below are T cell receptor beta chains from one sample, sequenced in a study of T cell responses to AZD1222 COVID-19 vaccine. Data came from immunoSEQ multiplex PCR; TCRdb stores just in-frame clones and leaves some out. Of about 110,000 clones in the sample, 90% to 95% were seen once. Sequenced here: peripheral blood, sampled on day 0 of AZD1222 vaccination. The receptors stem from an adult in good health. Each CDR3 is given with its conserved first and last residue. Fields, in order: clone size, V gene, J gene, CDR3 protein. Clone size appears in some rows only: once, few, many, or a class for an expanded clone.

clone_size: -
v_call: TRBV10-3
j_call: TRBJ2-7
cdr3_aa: CAISESGGAREQYF

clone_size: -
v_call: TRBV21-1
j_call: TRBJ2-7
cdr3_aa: CASSSRDRATYEQYF

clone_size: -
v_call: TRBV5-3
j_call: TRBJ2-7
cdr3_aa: CARSACGLTYEQYF

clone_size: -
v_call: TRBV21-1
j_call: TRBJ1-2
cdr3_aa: CASSNQGARDYGYTF

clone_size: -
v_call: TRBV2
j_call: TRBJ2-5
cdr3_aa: CASSTGLAGGQETQYF

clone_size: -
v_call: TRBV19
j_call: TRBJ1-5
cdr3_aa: CASSIGEDRGRRGGNQPQHF

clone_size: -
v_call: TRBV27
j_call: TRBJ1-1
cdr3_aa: CASSSPPGGGGTEAFF

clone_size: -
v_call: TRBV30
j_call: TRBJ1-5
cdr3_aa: CAWSVPPPEYSNQPQHF

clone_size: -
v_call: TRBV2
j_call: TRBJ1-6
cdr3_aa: CASSEGLISSNSPLHF

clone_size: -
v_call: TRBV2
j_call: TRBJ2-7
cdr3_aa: CASSLSTQTYEQYF

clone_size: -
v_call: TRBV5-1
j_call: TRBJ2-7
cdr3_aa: CASSSDGGRSYEQYF

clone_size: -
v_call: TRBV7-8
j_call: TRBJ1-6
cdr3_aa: CASSLNQARSYNSPLHF

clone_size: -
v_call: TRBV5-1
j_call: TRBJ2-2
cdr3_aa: CASRLTGANTGELFF

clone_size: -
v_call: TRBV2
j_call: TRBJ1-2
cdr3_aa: CASSDGGDYGYTF

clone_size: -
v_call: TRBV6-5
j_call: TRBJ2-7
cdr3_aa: CASSIAIGQAEQYF

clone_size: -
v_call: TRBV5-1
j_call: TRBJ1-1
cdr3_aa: CASSLREGNAEAFF

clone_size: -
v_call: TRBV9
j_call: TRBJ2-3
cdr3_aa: CASSVGAGTFTDTQYF

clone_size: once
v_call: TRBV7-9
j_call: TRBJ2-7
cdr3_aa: CASSHTIGTRAYEQYF

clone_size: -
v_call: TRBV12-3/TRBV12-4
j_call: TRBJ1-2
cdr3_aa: CASSLLGSGGYTF

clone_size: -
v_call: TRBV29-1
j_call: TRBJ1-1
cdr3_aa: CSGQGTGQTEAFF

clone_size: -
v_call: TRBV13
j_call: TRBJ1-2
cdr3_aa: CASSITGGGYTF

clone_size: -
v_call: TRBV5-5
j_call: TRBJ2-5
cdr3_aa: CASTHRWQETQYF

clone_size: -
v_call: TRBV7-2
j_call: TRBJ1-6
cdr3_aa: CASSLDQSSYNSPLHF

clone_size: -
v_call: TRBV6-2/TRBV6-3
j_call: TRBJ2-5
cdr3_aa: CASSLGGLKETQYF

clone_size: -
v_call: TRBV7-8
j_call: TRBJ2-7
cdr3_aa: CASSSQGLAGVYEQYF

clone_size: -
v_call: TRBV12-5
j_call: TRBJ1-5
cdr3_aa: CASGLVGTVWVGNQPQHF

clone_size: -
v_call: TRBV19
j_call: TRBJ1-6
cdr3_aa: CASARQPNSPLHF

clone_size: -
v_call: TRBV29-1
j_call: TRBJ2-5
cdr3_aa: CSVGTSGVRETQYF

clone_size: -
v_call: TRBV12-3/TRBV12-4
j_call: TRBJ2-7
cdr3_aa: CASSFWSTYEQYF

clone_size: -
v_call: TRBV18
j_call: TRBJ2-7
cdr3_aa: CASSPGTSSSYEQYF

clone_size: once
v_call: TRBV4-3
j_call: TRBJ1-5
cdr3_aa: CASSQPSNQPQHF

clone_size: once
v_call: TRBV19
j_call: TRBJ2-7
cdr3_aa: CASSISRAPLEQYF

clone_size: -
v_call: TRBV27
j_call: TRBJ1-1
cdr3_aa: CASSFDREAMNTEAFF

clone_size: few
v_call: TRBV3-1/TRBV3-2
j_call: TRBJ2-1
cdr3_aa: CASSQPRMSQDANEQFF

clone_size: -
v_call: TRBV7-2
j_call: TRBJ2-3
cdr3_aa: CASSLGQGSTDTQYF

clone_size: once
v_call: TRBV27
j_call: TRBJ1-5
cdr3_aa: CASSFPRPGFNSSNQPQHF

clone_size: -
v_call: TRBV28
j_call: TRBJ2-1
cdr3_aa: CASIPLVGTLNNEQFF

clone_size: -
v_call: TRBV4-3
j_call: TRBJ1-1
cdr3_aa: CASSQGSNTEAFF

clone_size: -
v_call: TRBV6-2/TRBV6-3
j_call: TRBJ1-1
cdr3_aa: CASSYSTNTEAFF

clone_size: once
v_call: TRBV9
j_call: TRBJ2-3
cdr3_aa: CASSARQARSTDTQYF

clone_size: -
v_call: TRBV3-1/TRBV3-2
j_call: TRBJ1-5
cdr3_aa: CASTHRRGRNGTDGNQPQHF

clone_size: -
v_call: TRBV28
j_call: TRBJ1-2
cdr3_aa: CASSAATGVYGYTF

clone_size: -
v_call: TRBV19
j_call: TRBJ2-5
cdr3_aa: CASSRSGQAETQYF

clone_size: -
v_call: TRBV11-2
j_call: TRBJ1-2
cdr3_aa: CASSLDWVQSANYGYTF

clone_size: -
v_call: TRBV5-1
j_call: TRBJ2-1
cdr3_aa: CASSLTSGGNNEQFF

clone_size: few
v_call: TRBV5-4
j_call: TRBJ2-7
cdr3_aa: CASSGGVKPGNYEQYF